The next 21 T cell receptor beta chains were all read from a single sample in a study of shared clonotypes between healthy human individuals. Measured with immunoSEQ multiplex PCR; TCRdb has only the in-frame clones, and not every one. Of roughly 2 million clones detected, roughly 96% appear once; the ten largest clones hold about 0.13%. Sequenced sample: naive CD4+ T cells sorted from blood. Indicated subset: CD45RA+ positively selected. The receptors were gathered from a man aged 18 to 35 in good health.

This chain uses TRBV4-3 with TRBJ2-7; D uncertain. CDR3 length equals 15 residues. Germline CDR1 and CDR2: LGHNA and YSLEER. Trimming removed 3 bases at V and 1 base at J, with 13 bases between. The CDR3 sequence: CASSHGNDMSYEQYF. CDR3 nucleotide sequence: TGCGCCAGCAGCCACGGTAATGACATGTCCTACGAGCAGTACTTC.

The chain links TRBV30 to TRBJ2-5, with TRBD2 as a possible D gene (5 bases). The CDR3 runs 13 residues. V lost 5 bases and J lost 5, with 15 bases in between. The germline gives CDR1 GTSNPN, CDR2 SVGIG (reference sequence). CDR3 nucleotides: TGTGCCTGGGCCCTCGACTGGGAGGAGACCCAGTACTTC. As protein: CAWALDWEETQYF.

The chain recombines TRBV21-1 with TRBJ1-2. TRBV21-1 is marked as a pseudogene. CDR3 length: 13 residues. Here the CDR3 DNA reads TGTGCCAGCAGCAACTGGGGGAACTATGGCTACACCTTC. Translating it yields CASSNWGNYGYTF.

This chain links TRBV6-5 with TRBJ1-4, with D hard to call. This CDR3 region has 14 residues. V lost 6 bases and J lost 0, with 8 bases in between. Germline values: CDR1 MNHEY, CDR2 SVGAGI. The CDR3 DNA reads as TGTGCCAGCAGCGTCTCGGCAACTAATGAAAAACTGTTTTTT. It yields the protein CASSVSATNEKLFF.

V usage is TRBV2 and J usage is TRBJ2-7; D is possibly TRBD1 (6 bases). This CDR3 contains 14 residues. With 9 bases removed from V and 6 bases from J, the gap between germline ends came to 21 bases. The germline CDR1 and CDR2 sequences are SNHLY and FYNNEI. The CDR3 DNA reads TGTGCCAGTAAGGACAGTCTCTTTTCGGTCGAGCAGTACTTC. Translation: CASKDSLFSVEQYF.

This CDR3 is CASSLDKGDISGGSYEQYF. For the CDR3, the DNA is TGTGCCAGCAGCTTGGACAAAGGGGACATCTCGGGAGGGTCCTACGAGCAGTACTTC. The chain is built from TRBV5-4 and TRBJ2-7; 8 bases agree with TRBD2. The V segment lost 0 bases and the J segment 1 base; nucleotides outside the gene matches: 15. The CDR3 sequence is 19 residues long. Per the germline V gene, CDR1 is SGHNT and CDR2 is YYREEE (reference sequence).

The chain links TRBV7-9 to TRBJ1-2; weak D call: TRBD1 (5 bases). The CDR3 extends over 15 amino acids. The germline V gene encodes CDR1 SEHNR and CDR2 FQNEAQ (reference sequence). Trimming removed 2 bases from V and 4 bases from J, with 14 bases in between. The CDR3 loop is CASSLFGAAVYGYTF. The CDR3 region has the DNA TGTGCCAGCAGCTTATTCGGGGCGGCGGTCTATGGCTACACCTTC.

The chain employs TRBV7-2 and TRBJ2-5; 7 positions agree with TRBD2. After removal of 5 bases from V and 4 bases from J, the junction contained 10 bases not matched to a gene. CDR3 length: 15 amino acids. Germline loops: CDR1 SGHTA, CDR2 FQGNSA. The CDR3 spells CASSPLGRGGETQYF. CDR3 nucleotide sequence: TGTGCCAGCAGCCCCCTAGGGAGGGGTGGAGAGACCCAGTACTTC.

V usage is TRBV25-1 and J usage is TRBJ1-2; 10 positions match TRBD1. The CDR3 runs 15 residues. V dropped 1 base and J dropped 4; count of bases not matched to a gene: 3. Germline V gene sequence: CDR1 MGHDK, CDR2 SYGVNS. Written as DNA, the CDR3 is TGTGCCAGCAGTGAATCGGGACAGGGGAGCTATGGCTACACCTTC. Translating it yields CASSESGQGSYGYTF.

The chain joins TRBV27 to TRBJ2-2, with D unclear. The ends were cut back, 2 bases at V and 5 bases at J, with 6 bases in the middle. This CDR3 has 13 amino acids. Germline V gene lookup returns CDR1 MNHEY and CDR2 SMNVEV (reference sequence). CDR3 DNA: TGTGCCAGCAGTTTACGAAGAACCGGGGAGCTGTTTTTT. Amino acid sequence: CASSLRRTGELFF.

The chain combines TRBV7-6 with TRBJ2-1, with 9 bases matching TRBD2. V lost 1 base and J lost 6; bases outside the gene matches: 10. The CDR3 has 17 residues. Germline CDR1 SGHVS, CDR2 FNYEAQ. CDR3 bases: TGTGCCAGCAGCTTAGACCCCCCGCGGGAGGGCGGCAATGAGCAGTTCTTC. Protein product: CASSLDPPREGGNEQFF.

The chain has TRBV7-2 and TRBJ1-1; 7 bases line up with TRBD1. This CDR3 has 14 amino acids. CDR1 SGHTA and CDR2 FQGNSA come from the germline V gene. V was clipped by 5 bases and J by 1 base; unmatched bases: 4. This chain's CDR3 is CASSDRDRNTEAFF. In nucleotides, the CDR3 is TGTGCCAGCAGCGACCGGGACAGGAACACTGAAGCTTTCTTT.

The chain carries TRBV7-6 and TRBJ1-2, with a weak D call TRBD1 (5 bases). CDR1 and CDR2 (germline): SGHVS, FNYEAQ. CDR3 length: 13 amino acids. V shed 6 bases and J shed 4 bases, with 12 bases lying between them. The CDR3 spells CASSKGPIYGYTF. The CDR3 DNA follows: TGTGCCAGCAGTAAGGGACCGATCTATGGCTACACCTTC.

The genes are TRBV4-1 and TRBJ1-4; 8 bases match TRBD1. Germline V gives CDR1 MGHRA, CDR2 YSYEKL. The CDR3 sequence is 15 residues long. V shed 3 bases, J shed 6 bases, and the junction held 6 bases outside the gene matches. CDR3 sequence: CASSQTGTGDEKLFF. CDR3 DNA: TGCGCCAGCAGCCAGACCGGGACAGGCGATGAAAAACTGTTTTTT.

This CDR3 reads CASSKTPPYEQYF. CDR3 DNA sequence: TGTGCCAGCAGCAAGACTCCTCCCTACGAGCAGTACTTC. The chain uses TRBV27 and TRBJ2-7; D remains ambiguous. The CDR3 spans 13 residues. V lost 6 bases and J lost 2, with 11 bases in between. Germline CDR1 MNHEY, CDR2 SMNVEV (reference sequence).

The rearrangement uses TRBV9 and TRBJ2-2; tentatively, D is TRBD1 or TRBD2 (5 bases each). V lost 1 base, J lost 2 bases, and 12 bases lay in between. This CDR3 comprises 16 residues. From germline, CDR1 is SGDLS and CDR2 YYNGEE. CDR3 sequence reads: CASSVKGTSNTGELFF. The DNA of the CDR3 is TGTGCCAGCAGCGTAAAAGGGACGTCAAACACCGGGGAGCTGTTTTTT.

The genes are TRBV27 and TRBJ1-4; TRBD1 matches at 7 bases. Germline loops: CDR1 MNHEY, CDR2 SMNVEV (reference sequence). The CDR3 sequence is 15 residues long. V shed 3 bases, J shed 4 bases, and the junction held 5 bases outside the gene matches. CDR3 region: CASSFLPGGNEKLFF. CDR3 bases: TGTGCCAGCAGTTTTTTGCCAGGGGGTAATGAAAAACTGTTTTTT.

The chain carries TRBV5-4 and TRBJ2-1; 8 bases align to TRBD2. The CDR3 runs 14 residues. The V gene's germline CDR1 is SGHNT and CDR2 YYREEE (reference sequence). V was pared by 0 bases and J by 8 bases, with 4 bases of the junction left unmatched. This CDR3 is CASSLAGGPYEQFF. DNA for the CDR3: TGTGCCAGCAGCTTGGCGGGAGGGCCATATGAGCAGTTCTTC.

V gene TRBV7-9 combines with J gene TRBJ1-1; D is uncertain. CDR3 size: 12 residues. Germline V CDR1 and CDR2: SEHNR, FQNEAQ (reference sequence). V was clipped by 5 bases and J by 0 bases, with 4 bases between them. The CDR3 sequence: CASSPMNTEAFF. The CDR3, as DNA: TGTGCCAGCAGCCCCATGAACACTGAAGCTTTCTTT.

The chain is built from TRBV2 and TRBJ1-1; D may be TRBD1 (6 bases). Germline CDR1 is SNHLY and CDR2 is FYNNEI. This CDR3 has 15 amino acids. V was clipped by 5 bases and J by 7 bases, with 20 bases between them. The CDR3 spells CASSPGLQGPLEAFF. The CDR3 nucleotides read TGTGCCAGCAGTCCCGGCTTGCAGGGGCCTCTTGAAGCTTTCTTT.

Turning to this clone: The sample has other DNA sequences that encode this CDR3 too. This rearrangement joins TRBV27 to TRBJ1-2; D is unclear. The V gene's germline CDR1 is MNHEY and CDR2 SMNVEV (reference sequence). V was shortened by 3 bases and J by 2 bases, with 7 bases between the two germline ends. The CDR3 contains 13 residues. CDR3 amino acids: CASSLRPNYGYTF. CDR3 DNA sequence: TGTGCCAGCAGTTTGCGCCCAAACTATGGCTACACCTTC.